These T cell receptor beta chains were read from a single sample in a study of naive and memory T cell subsets. TCRdb reanalysed the 5' RACE reads using MiXCR and keeps one entry per CDR3 protein. The repertoire includes 55,000 to 70,000 distinct CDR3 sequences, 7.6% of them detected once, and approximately 9.4% sits in the top ten. The receptors originated from a female donor in good health. The CDR3 runs from the conserved cysteine through the conserved F or W. A row's size may be missing; if present it is once, few, many or a size class.

>few|TRBJ1-4|TRBV20-1
CSARDGRGLSEKLFF
>.|TRBJ2-2|TRBV12-3/TRBV12-4
CASSLASTGNTGELFF
>few|TRBJ2-3|TRBV7-2
CASSFKLAGGYTQYF
>many|TRBJ1-5|TRBV9
CASSYAGVQPQHF
>many|TRBJ1-2|TRBV7-8
CASSPFIGPYGYTF
>few|TRBJ1-6|TRBV5-1
CASSFTGANSPLHF
>.|TRBJ2-5|TRBV28
CASELAGEEETQYF
>many|TRBJ1-1|TRBV10-3
CAIRETGMNTEAFF
>.|TRBJ2-7|TRBV9
CASSLRPGGEQYF
>.|TRBJ1-5|TRBV7-9
CASSLNPTEAVQPQHF
>many|TRBJ1-3|TRBV14
CASSQFTGVSGNTIYF
>many|TRBJ1-5|TRBV6-1
CASSVGDWRGQPQHF
>many|TRBJ1-1|TRBV12-3/TRBV12-4
CASSGTGGEDGHTEAFF
>.|TRBJ1-2|TRBV11-2
CASTRSDRALYGYTF
>.|TRBJ2-2|TRBV6-5
CASSYSTGLAGVSGELFF
>few|TRBJ1-5|TRBV18
CASSPTGSDDQPQHF
>many|TRBJ1-1|TRBV7-2
CASSFRGQGVTEAFF
>many|TRBJ1-1|TRBV28
CASSPTNLNTEAFF
>few|TRBJ1-1|TRBV7-9
CASSWRSGRNTEAFF
>many|TRBJ1-1|TRBV7-2
CASPGQGRTEAFF
>many|TRBJ1-3|TRBV6-6
CASSYSKGGHGNTIYF
>.|TRBJ2-7|TRBV30
CAWSRTASYEQYF
>many|TRBJ1-5|TRBV28
CASSSIDRGVGNQPQHF
>.|TRBJ1-2|TRBV4-2
CASSQDGGSAGGYTF
>many|TRBJ1-1|TRBV7-9
CASSPQGGNTEAFF
>.|TRBJ2-5|TRBV6-2/TRBV6-3
CASSYRGRGETQYF
>many|TRBJ1-6|TRBV6-1
CASTGDYNSPLHF
>.|TRBJ2-1|TRBV4-1
CASSHGSGTSSYNEQFF
>many|TRBJ2-7|TRBV6-5
CASSYFWGQDYEQYF
>.|TRBJ2-2|TRBV30
CAWSSAGNTGELFF
>few|TRBJ2-1|TRBV3-1
CASSSDGGGGWRDEQFF
>few|TRBJ1-2|TRBV5-1
CASSEGTATHYGYTF
>.|TRBJ2-1|TRBV27
CASSFPGSYNEQFF
>once|TRBJ2-5|TRBV20-1
CIAPDDRETQYF
>many|TRBJ2-7|TRBV14
CASRDTGTGGYEQYF
>.|TRBJ1-1|TRBV18
CASSRRRGSGDVNTEAFF
>few|TRBJ2-1|TRBV19
CASSIRSGGASVLRFGEQFF
>.|TRBJ2-1|TRBV27
CASSPRLAGGQRYEQFF
>few|TRBJ2-5|TRBV12-3/TRBV12-4
CASSRGAETQYF
>few|TRBJ2-7|TRBV12-3/TRBV12-4
CASSLGWRLAGASSYEQYF
>many|TRBJ1-1|TRBV6-2/TRBV6-3
CASSYRRLNTEAFF
>few|TRBJ2-7|TRBV2
CASKGRASYEQYF
>.|TRBJ2-5|TRBV2
CASSVLRAGAQYF
>few|TRBJ2-7|TRBV5-5
CASSTGLAGGPNSYEQYF
>.|TRBJ2-1|TRBV5-1
CASSQRQGINNEQFF
>many|TRBJ1-5|TRBV12-3/TRBV12-4
CASRGQGDLQPQHF
>few|TRBJ2-5|TRBV20-1
CSASFKRKETQYF
>many|TRBJ2-7|TRBV4-1
CASSPGDRSSSYEQYF
>few|TRBJ2-2|TRBV30
CAWSVEWTGELFF
>many|TRBJ2-5|TRBV7-2
CASSFGTTNQETQYF
>.|TRBJ2-4|TRBV6-2/TRBV6-3
CASSAGKNIQYF